This T cell receptor (beta chain) originates from a study of molecular identifiers for immune sequencing clone quantification. As to this clonotype: Compared with germline, one end of the junction differs, possibly owing to a read error.

Previously described methods and listed TCR primers produced bulk TCR libraries. Each CDR3 protein gets one entry after TCRdb re-called the PCR reads with MiXCR. The sample carries more than 85,000 distinct CDR3 sequences, roughly a third recorded once. The receptor was isolated from a human donor in good health. Some libraries in this study had Jurkat cell RNA spiked in. Sequencing input: naive CD8+ T cells from blood, with Jurkat cell RNA spiked in. The subset is: FACS-sorted CD8+CD4-CCR7+CD45RA+ naive T cells.

CDR3 DNA sequence: TGCAGCGTTTTGGAGTACAATGAGCTGTTCTTC. The encoded protein is CSVLEYNELFF. The genes are TRBV29-1 and TRBJ2-1; no clear D gene. The length of the CDR3 is 11 residues. The germline CDR1 and CDR2 sequences are SQVTM and ANQGSEA.